Detailed here is one T cell receptor beta chain. The CDR3 has 15 amino acids. Germline CDR1 and CDR2: SGHDT and YYEEEE. With 4 bases removed from V and 2 bases from J, the gap between germline ends came to 15 bases. This entry comes from a study of blood T cell repertoires in COVID-19. Profiling relied on immunoSEQ multiplex PCR, and the TCRdb table lists in-frame clones only, not all of them. The data hold 99,000 or so clones, with roughly 90% observed a single time. The sample taken for sequencing was peripheral blood. The sequence came from a human donor in a cohort sampled during active COVID-19. The rearrangement uses TRBV5-6 and TRBJ2-5; possibly TRBD1 for D (6 bases). This chain's CDR3 is CASSSWTAMQETQYF. Written as DNA, the CDR3 is TGTGCCAGCAGCAGCTGGACAGCAATGCAAGAGACCCAGTACTTC.